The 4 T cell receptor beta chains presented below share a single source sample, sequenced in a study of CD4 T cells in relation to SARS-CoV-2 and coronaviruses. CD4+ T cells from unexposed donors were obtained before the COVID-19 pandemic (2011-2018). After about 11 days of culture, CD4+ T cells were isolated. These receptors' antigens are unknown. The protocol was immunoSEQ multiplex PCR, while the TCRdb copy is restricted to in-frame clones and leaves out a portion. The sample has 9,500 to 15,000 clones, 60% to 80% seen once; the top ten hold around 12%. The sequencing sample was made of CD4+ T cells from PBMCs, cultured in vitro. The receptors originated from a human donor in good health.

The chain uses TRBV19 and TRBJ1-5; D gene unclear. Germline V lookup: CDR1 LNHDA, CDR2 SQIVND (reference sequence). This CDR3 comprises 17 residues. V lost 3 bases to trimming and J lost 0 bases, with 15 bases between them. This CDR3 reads CASSIRTGRYSNQPQHF. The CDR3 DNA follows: TGTGCCAGTAGTATCAGAACGGGTCGTTATAGCAATCAGCCCCAGCATTTT.

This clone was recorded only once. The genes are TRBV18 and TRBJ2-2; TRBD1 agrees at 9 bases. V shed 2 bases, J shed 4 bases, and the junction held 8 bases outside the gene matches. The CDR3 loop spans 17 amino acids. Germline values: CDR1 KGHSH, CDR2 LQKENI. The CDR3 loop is CASSPVAGTGSTGELFF. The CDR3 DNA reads TGTGCCAGCTCACCAGTGGCCGGGACAGGGAGCACCGGGGAGCTGTTTTTT.

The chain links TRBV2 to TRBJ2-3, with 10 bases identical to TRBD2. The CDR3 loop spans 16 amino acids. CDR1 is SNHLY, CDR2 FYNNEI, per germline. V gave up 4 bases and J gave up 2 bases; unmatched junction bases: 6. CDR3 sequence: CASSVGLATNTDTQYF. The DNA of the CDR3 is TGTGCCAGCAGTGTGGGACTAGCGACCAACACAGATACGCAGTATTTT. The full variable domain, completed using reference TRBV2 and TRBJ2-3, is EPEVTQTPSHQVTQMGQEVILRCVPISNHLYFYWYRQILGQKVEFLVSFYNNEISEKSEIFDDQFSVERPDGSNFTLKIRSTKLEDSAMYFCASSVGLATNTDTQYFGPGTRLTVL.

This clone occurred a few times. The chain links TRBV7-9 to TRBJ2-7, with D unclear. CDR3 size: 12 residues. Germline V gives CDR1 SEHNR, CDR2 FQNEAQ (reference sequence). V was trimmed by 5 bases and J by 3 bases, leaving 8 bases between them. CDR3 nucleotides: TGTGCCAGCAGCCCAGCCTTCTACGAGCAGTACTTC. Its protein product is CASSPAFYEQYF.